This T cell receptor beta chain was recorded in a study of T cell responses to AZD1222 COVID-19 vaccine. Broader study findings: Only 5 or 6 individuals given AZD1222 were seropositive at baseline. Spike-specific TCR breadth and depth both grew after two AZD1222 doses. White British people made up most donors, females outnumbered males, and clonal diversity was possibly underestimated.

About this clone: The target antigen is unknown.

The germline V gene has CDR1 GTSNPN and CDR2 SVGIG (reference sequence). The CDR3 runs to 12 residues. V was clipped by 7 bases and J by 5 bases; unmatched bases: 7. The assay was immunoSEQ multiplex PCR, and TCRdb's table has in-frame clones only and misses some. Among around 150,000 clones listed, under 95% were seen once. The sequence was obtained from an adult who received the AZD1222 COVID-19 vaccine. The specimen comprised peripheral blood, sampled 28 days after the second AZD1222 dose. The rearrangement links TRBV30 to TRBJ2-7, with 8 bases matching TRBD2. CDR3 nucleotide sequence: TGTGCCTTGAGCGGGAGTCTCAACGAGCAGTACTTC. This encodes CALSGSLNEQYF.